A single sample gave rise to the 5 T cell receptor beta chains below, sequenced in a study of sequential checkpoint blockade in melanoma. Treatment defined: randomized to nivolumab then ipilimumab (arm A) or the reverse (arm B). Libraries were prepared by immunoSEQ multiplex PCR; TCRdb keeps only in-frame clonotypes and omits some of them. The sample gives around 9,300 clones, roughly 29% of which show up once; 20% to 25% is in the top ten. The input for sequencing was tumor tissue (inferred from file names), taken from a patient given nivolumab and ipilimumab in sequence. The origin of the receptors is a human donor with melanoma.

The rearrangement links TRBV6-8 to TRBJ1-1; unclear D gene. Between the trimmed V and J ends, which lost 10 bases and 2 bases, there was a span of 17 bases. Germline assignment: CDR1 MNHGY and CDR2 SAAAGT. The CDR3 has 14 amino acids. CDR3 nucleotides: TGTGCCACCTCCAGGATACAGAAAAACACTGAAGCTTTCTTT. Translating gives CATSRIQKNTEAFF.

This clone was seen at least ten times. This chain connects TRBV11-3 to TRBJ2-5, with 7 bases aligning to TRBD2. Germline V gene lookup returns CDR1 SGHNT and CDR2 YENEEA. With 5 bases clipped from V and 5 bases from J, the junction kept 11 bases outside the gene matches. This CDR3 region has 15 residues. For the CDR3, the DNA is TGTGCCAGCAGCCTGCCTATGAGGGGAGGGGAGACCCAGTACTTC. The encoded protein is CASSLPMRGGETQYF. Based on the CDR3 plus reference TRBV11-3 and TRBJ2-5, the full variable domain is EAGVVQSPRYKIIEKKQPVAFWCNPISGHNTLYWYLQNLGQGPELLIRYENEEAVDDSQLPKDRFSAERLKGVDSTLKIQPAELGDSAVYLCASSLPMRGGETQYFGPGTRLLVL.

The chain has TRBV5-1 and TRBJ2-1; TRBD2 aligns across 7 bases. CDR1 is SGHRS, CDR2 YFSETQ, per germline. V lost 0 bases to trimming and J lost 4 bases; unmatched junction nucleotides: 4. The CDR3 consists of 15 residues. The CDR3 loop reads CASSLEASGYNEQFF. The CDR3 region has the DNA TGCGCCAGCAGCTTGGAGGCTAGCGGATACAATGAGCAGTTCTTC.

The gene calls are TRBV5-1 and TRBJ1-6; D remains ambiguous. Germline CDR1 is SGHRS and CDR2 is YFSETQ. CDR3 length: 16 residues. With 0 bases removed from V and 0 bases from J, the gap between germline ends came to 7 bases. For the CDR3, the DNA is TGCGCCAGCAGCTTGGAGCCTAGCTCCTATAATTCACCCCTCCACTTT. Its translation is CASSLEPSSYNSPLHF.

This clone has at least ten counts. The rearrangement uses TRBV6-8 and TRBJ2-7; 8 nucleotides line up with TRBD1. Germline values: CDR1 MNHGY, CDR2 SAAAGT. The CDR3 totals 13 residues. The CDR3 coding sequence is TGTGTGGCCCGGGACAGGTCCAACTACGAGCAGTACTTC. This gives the protein CVARDRSNYEQYF.